This T cell receptor beta chain is from a study of T cell responses to AZD1222 COVID-19 vaccine. Study conclusions and caveats: Among the donors, most were white British and more were female, and clonal diversity was possibly underestimated. Breadth and depth of Spike-specific TCRs rose after two AZD1222 doses. Targeting of unmutated variant regions was reportedly seen in nearly half of spike-specific TCRs. It was only a handful of AZD1222 recipients who were seropositive at baseline.

This table comes from immunoSEQ multiplex PCR, and its TCRdb copy is limited to in-frame clones, with some not included. The sample has tens of thousands of clones, about 90% seen once. With regard to this clone: The antigen is undetermined.

Germline V lookup: CDR1 SGHAT, CDR2 FQDESV (reference sequence). The CDR3 contains 14 residues. Losses at the gene ends were 10 bases for V and 4 bases for J; bases not matched to a gene: 9. The V gene is TRBV11-1, the J gene TRBJ1-5; 8 bases match TRBD1. The starting material was peripheral blood, obtained on day 0 of MenACWY control vaccination. This receptor was obtained from an adult in good health. The CDR3: CAIGRDRPNQPQHF. The DNA for the CDR3 is TGTGCCATAGGCCGGGACAGGCCAAATCAGCCCCAGCATTTT.